The 2 T cell receptor beta chains in this list originate from one sample, sequenced in a study of blood T cells in healthy people across ages. A second roughly 6 to 12 cycle PCR used barcoded and J-beta primers. TCRdb re-derived calls from the 5' RACE reads in MiXCR, one entry per CDR3 protein. The table includes approximately 1,000,000 distinct CDR3 sequences, roughly two fifths detected once. Source material: blood. The source is a man between 18 and 35 years old in good health.

The J gene is TRBJ2-1, the V gene TRBV6-2 or TRBV6-3, with TRBD1 as a possible D gene (6 bases). The J call may be mistaken, given a closer DNA end match to TRBJ2-7. The germline V gene encodes CDR1 MNHEY and CDR2 SVGEGT. This CDR3 is 16 amino acids long. CDR3 in DNA: TGTGCCAGCAGCCTGGGGGCAGGGGCCATTTACAATGAGCAGTACTTC. This sequence encodes CASSLGAGAIYNEQYF.

The chain is built from TRBV21-1 and TRBJ2-1; TRBD1 is taken as the D call from the table, unchecked against the DNA. TRBV21-1 is a pseudogene. This CDR3 is 16 amino acids long. The CDR3 nucleotides read TGTGCCAGCAGCCCTCGTGAGGACAGGGGGCACAATGAGCAGTTCTTC. Its translation is CASSPREDRGHNEQFF.